This TCR beta chain appears in the sequencing data of a study of T cell repertoires in cytomegalovirus infection (dated by TCRdb to the late 2010s). In terms of the full investigation: Donor HLA type was relevant to the analysis, as public TCR beta signatures indicated carriage of CMV infection together with the matching HLA type.

What the study reported, not specific to this receptor: The ex vivo response was dominated by HLA-C-restricted CMV-specific TCR beta clonotypes, which also provided the single most frequent clonotype in two of eight donors. In both this cohort and an independent 352-donor cohort, the cumulative frequency of public TCR beta family members distinguished carriers of CMV infection plus the relevant HLA type.

The reads were generated on an Illumina HiSeq 1500. Using fastp at Q25 and MiXCR, TCRdb reprocessed the public reads and kept productive beta chains. Each entry is one CDR3 protein sequence, shown with its most common DNA and genes. This sample has about 100,000 distinct CDR3 sequences in its table, and roughly a quarter of those were observed once. Of the sample, 30% to 40% is held by the ten largest clones. This clonotype was found a few times. Its recognized antigen is unknown. No base quality information exists; no much larger clone differs at one position. What was sequenced was CD8+ T cells from PBMCs. The clonotype originates from a human donor in good health (CMV status not recorded). Some clones in this sample may be carry-over from other donors' samples.

The CDR3: CASSQDGMSASTDTQYF. At the DNA level, the sequence is TGTGCCAGCAGCCAAGATGGTATGAGCGCTAGCACAGATACGCAGTATTTT. Rearrangement joined TRBV14 to TRBJ2-3; no D gene can be assigned with confidence. V is reduced by 0 bases and J by 0 bases, leaving a spacing of 13 bases between them. Per the germline V gene, SGHDN is the CDR1 and FVKESK is the CDR2. From the cysteine up to the phenylalanine, the CDR3 has a length of 17 residues. Only CDR3 DNA remains: 51 bases, in frame from the first base.